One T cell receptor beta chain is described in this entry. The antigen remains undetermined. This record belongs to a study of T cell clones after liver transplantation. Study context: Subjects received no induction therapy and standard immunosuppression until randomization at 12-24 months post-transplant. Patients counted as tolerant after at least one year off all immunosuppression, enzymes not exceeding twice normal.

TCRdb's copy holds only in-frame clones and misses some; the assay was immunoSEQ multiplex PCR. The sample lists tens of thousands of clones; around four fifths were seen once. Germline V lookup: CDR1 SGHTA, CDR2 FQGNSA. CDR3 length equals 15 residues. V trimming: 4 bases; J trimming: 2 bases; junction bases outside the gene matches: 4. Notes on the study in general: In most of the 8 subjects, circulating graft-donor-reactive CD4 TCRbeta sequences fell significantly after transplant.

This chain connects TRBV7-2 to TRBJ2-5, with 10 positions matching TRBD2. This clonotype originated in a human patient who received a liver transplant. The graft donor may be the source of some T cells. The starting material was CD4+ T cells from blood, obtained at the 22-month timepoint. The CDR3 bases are TGTGCCAGCAGCTCTAGCGGGGGAAGGCAAGAGACCCAGTACTTC. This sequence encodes CASSSSGGRQETQYF.